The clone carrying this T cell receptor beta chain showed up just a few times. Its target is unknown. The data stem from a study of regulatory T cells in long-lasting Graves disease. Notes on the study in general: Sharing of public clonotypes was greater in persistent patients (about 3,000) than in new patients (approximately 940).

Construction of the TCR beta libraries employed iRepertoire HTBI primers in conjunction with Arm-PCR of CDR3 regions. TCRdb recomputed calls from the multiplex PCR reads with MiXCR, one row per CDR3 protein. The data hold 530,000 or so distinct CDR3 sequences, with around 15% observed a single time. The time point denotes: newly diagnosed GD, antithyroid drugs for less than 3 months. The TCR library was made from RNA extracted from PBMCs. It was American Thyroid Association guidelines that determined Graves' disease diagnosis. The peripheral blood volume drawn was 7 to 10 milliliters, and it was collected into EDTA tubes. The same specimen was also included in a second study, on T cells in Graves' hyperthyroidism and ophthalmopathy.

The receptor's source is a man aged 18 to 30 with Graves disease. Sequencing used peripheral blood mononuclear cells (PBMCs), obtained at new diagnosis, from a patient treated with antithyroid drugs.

CDR3 sequence: CAMIRGPTTGELFF. CDR3 DNA: TGTGCCATGATACGGGGACCGACCACCGGGGAGCTGTTTTTT. The chain couples TRBV12-3 or TRBV12-4 to TRBJ2-2; either TRBD1 or TRBD2 may supply D (5 bases each). The CDR3 is made up of 14 amino acids. Trimming cost V 10 bases and J 4 bases, with 16 bases left between them.